One sample yielded the 11 T cell receptor beta chains listed below, sequenced in a study of a mutant IDH1 vaccine in newly diagnosed glioma. The time point: baseline, week 1 (first vaccination visit). Stated treatment: pre-vaccination baseline after standard-of-care therapy. Generated by immunoSEQ multiplex PCR, the TCRdb table keeps only in-frame clones and is missing some. Of tens of thousands of clones listed, around four fifths were seen once; the top ten hold 6% to 9.5%. The material sequenced was PBMCs, taken from a glioma patient treated with radiotherapy, temozolomide or both. The receptors here all came from a woman in her forties or fifties with glioma.

The count of this clone is one. The chain is built from TRBV29-1 and TRBJ2-7; D could derive from TRBD1 or TRBD2 (6 bases each). V was clipped by 5 bases and J by 6 bases, with 14 bases between them. The V gene's germline CDR1 is SQVTM and CDR2 ANQGSEA. The CDR3 is made up of 12 amino acids. The CDR3 DNA sequence: TGCAGCGTTCCCCTCGGGGGCGGCGAGCAGTACTTC. Its protein product is CSVPLGGGEQYF.

The rearrangement links TRBV14 to TRBJ2-3; weak D call: TRBD2 (6 bases). Per the germline V gene, CDR1 is SGHDN and CDR2 is FVKESK. The CDR3 runs 16 residues. Trimming shortened V by 4 bases and J by 0 bases, and 14 bases separated the two germline ends. The CDR3, as DNA: TGTGCCAGCAGCCGAACCGGGACTGCTAGCACAGATACGCAGTATTTT. It encodes CASSRTGTASTDTQYF.

This chain uses TRBV29-1 with TRBJ1-2, with D tentatively TRBD1 (6 bases). Germline CDR1 SQVTM, CDR2 ANQGSEA. This CDR3 comprises 13 residues. The V and J ends lost 0 bases and 4 bases respectively, with 9 bases between them. The CDR3 sequence: CSVEDPTGYGYTF. CDR3 nucleotide sequence: TGCAGCGTTGAAGATCCGACAGGCTATGGCTACACCTTC.

V is TRBV14 and J is TRBJ2-7, with 16 bases that match TRBD2. The CDR3 contains 19 residues. The ends lost 4 bases at V and 0 bases at J; junction bases unmatched: 9. The germline CDR1 and CDR2 sequences are SGHDN and FVKESK. The CDR3 coding sequence is TGTGCCAGCAGCCTCACCGGGACTAGCGGGGGGGCCTTCTCCTACGAGCAGTACTTC. Translation: CASSLTGTSGGAFSYEQYF. The variable domain in full, completed from reference TRBV14 and TRBJ2-7, reads EAGVTQFPSHSVIEKGQTVTLRCDPISGHDNLYWYRRVMGKEIKFLLHFVKESKQDESGMPNNRFLAERTGGTYSTLKVQPAELEDSGVYFCASSLTGTSGGAFSYEQYFGPGTRLTVT.

This chain joins TRBV19 and TRBJ1-4; D not certain. V lost 4 bases and J lost 7, with 16 bases in between. In germline, CDR1 is LNHDA, CDR2 SQIVND (reference sequence). CDR3 size: 15 residues. CDR3 in amino acids: CASSKSTTPGEKLFF. For the CDR3, the DNA is TGTGCCAGTAGTAAATCGACCACACCGGGTGAAAAACTGTTTTTT.

The J gene is TRBJ1-2, the V gene TRBV6-6; D is ambiguous. Per germline, CDR1 MNHNY and CDR2 SVGAGI (reference sequence). V was cut by 6 bases and J by 6 bases, with 20 bases left in between. The CDR3 runs to 15 residues. This CDR3 reads CASSPRTTIPDGYTF. The CDR3 bases are TGTGCCAGCAGCCCACGGACGACGATTCCCGATGGCTACACCTTC.

V is TRBV5-1 and J is TRBJ1-1; no reliable D call. Germline CDR1 and CDR2: SGHRS and YFSETQ. The CDR3 runs 14 residues. V was shortened by 4 bases and J by 11 bases, with 21 bases between the two germline ends. This CDR3 is CASSLNQLSLGAFF. The CDR3 DNA follows: TGCGCCAGCAGCCTGAACCAATTAAGCCTTGGGGCTTTCTTT.

The V call is TRBV27, the J call TRBJ2-5, with TRBD1 identical over 9 bases. The CDR3 extends over 15 amino acids. CDR1 MNHEY and CDR2 SMNVEV come from the germline V gene (reference sequence). Unmatched junction bases numbered 7, after V lost 6 bases and J lost 2 bases. This CDR3 is CASRYSGTGQETQYF. CDR3 DNA: TGTGCCAGCAGATACAGCGGGACAGGGCAAGAGACCCAGTACTTC.

This chain uses TRBV7-9 with TRBJ2-7; 9 nucleotides agree with TRBD1. CDR1 and CDR2 (germline): SEHNR, FQNEAQ (reference sequence). V lost 4 bases, J lost 5 bases, and 9 bases stayed unmatched. This CDR3 is 15 amino acids long. CDR3 DNA sequence: TGTGCCAGCAGCTCTATCCCGGGACAGGGAAACGAGCAGTACTTC. Its translation is CASSSIPGQGNEQYF.

V is TRBV2 and J is TRBJ2-4; D gene ambiguous. Trimming took 2 bases from V and 7 from J, leaving 9 bases between them. The germline V gene encodes CDR1 SNHLY and CDR2 FYNNEI. The CDR3 loop spans 13 amino acids. This chain's CDR3 is CASSEWGRNIQYF. CDR3 bases: TGTGCCAGCAGTGAATGGGGTCGGAACATTCAGTACTTC.

The rearrangement joins TRBV10-3 to TRBJ2-3, with 9 bases aligning to TRBD1. Trimming took 0 bases from V and 1 from J; bases not matched to a gene: 5. This CDR3 is built from 17 residues. In germline, CDR1 is ENHRY, CDR2 SYGVKD. The CDR3, as DNA: TGTGCCATCAGTGAGTCTAGGAGACAGGGGGGCACAGATACGCAGTATTTT. Amino acid sequence: CAISESRRQGGTDTQYF.